The 21 T cell receptor beta chains reported below all come from one sample, sequenced in a study of technical replicates of blood from a few donors. Generated by immunoSEQ multiplex PCR, the TCRdb table keeps only in-frame clones and is missing some. The sample lists some 87,000 clones, 80% to 95% occurring once. The specimen was T cells isolated from PBMCs. The receptor source for this set is a human donor in good health.

The J gene is TRBJ2-7, the V gene TRBV5-1; 8 bases match TRBD1. The length of the CDR3 is 15 residues. Trimming removed 4 bases from V and 2 bases from J; junction bases left unmatched: 8. Germline CDR1 is SGHRS and CDR2 is YFSETQ. The CDR3 bases are TGCGCCAGCAGCGATGGGACAGGACCCGCCTACGAGCAGTACTTC. This sequence encodes CASSDGTGPAYEQYF. Based on the CDR3 plus reference TRBV5-1 and TRBJ2-7, the full variable domain is KAGVTQTPRYLIKTRGQQVTLSCSPISGHRSVSWYQQTPGQGLQFLFEYFSETQRNKGNFPGRFSGRQFSNSRSEMNVSTLELGDSALYLCASSDGTGPAYEQYFGPGTRLTVT.

The CDR3 bases are TGCGCCAGCAGCCAAGAGGGTAGCGGGCTCTCCTACAATGAGCAGTTCTTC. Translating gives CASSQEGSGLSYNEQFF. V and J are TRBV4-1 and TRBJ2-1; the match to TRBD2 covers 7 bases. Per the germline V gene, CDR1 is MGHRA and CDR2 is YSYEKL. The CDR3 has 17 amino acids. With V trimmed by 0 bases and J by 0 bases, 5 bases remained unmatched.

CDR3 coding DNA: TGTGCCAGCAGTTTGGGGGAGGGTGTGGAAGCTTTCTTT. Translation gives CASSLGEGVEAFF. V usage is TRBV27 and J usage is TRBJ1-1, with D tentatively TRBD1 (5 bases). The germline V gene encodes CDR1 MNHEY and CDR2 SMNVEV (reference sequence). Trimming removed 3 bases from V and 8 bases from J, with 13 bases in between. This CDR3 has 13 amino acids.

The chain joins TRBV15 to TRBJ2-1, with D perhaps TRBD2 (6 bases). The CDR3 consists of 12 residues. Trimming stripped 3 bases from V and 7 bases from J, with 7 bases between. The germline gives CDR1 LNHNV, CDR2 YYDKDF (reference sequence). CDR3 bases: TGTGCCACCAGCAGGAGCGGGAATGAGCAGTTCTTC. Its translation is CATSRSGNEQFF. Combining the CDR3 with reference TRBV15 and TRBJ2-1 gives the whole variable domain DAMVIQNPRYQVTQFGKPVTLSCSQTLNHNVMYWYQQKSSQAPKLLFHYYDKDFNNEADTPDNFQSRRPNTSFCFLDIRSPGLGDTAMYLCATSRSGNEQFFGPGTRLTVL.

The CDR3 reads CASSLPTENTEAFF. DNA of the CDR3: TGTGCCAGCAGCTTACCTACAGAGAACACTGAAGCTTTCTTT. The V gene is TRBV11-3, the J gene TRBJ1-1; no firm D call. The germline V gene has CDR1 SGHNT and CDR2 YENEEA. V gave up 2 bases and J gave up 1 base, with 8 bases separating them. The CDR3 consists of 14 residues.

This clone was seen repeatedly, ten times or more. The V call is TRBV28, the J call TRBJ1-1, with unresolved D. The CDR3 extends over 13 amino acids. The V end was cut by 8 bases, the J end by 8 bases, with 18 bases between. The germline V gene has CDR1 MDHEN and CDR2 SYDVKM. For the CDR3, the DNA is TGTGCCAGCTCTACTCAGTGGAGCATAGAAGCTTTCTTT. Its translation is CASSTQWSIEAFF.

The chain employs TRBV9 and TRBJ2-1, with TRBD2 as a possible D gene (5 bases). This CDR3 is built from 16 residues. V was pared by 4 bases and J by 6 bases, with 20 bases between. Looked up from germline, CDR1 is SGDLS and CDR2 is YYNGEE. The CDR3 spells CASSLKGVLAVNEQFF. The CDR3 nucleotides read TGTGCCAGCAGCCTGAAGGGAGTGCTGGCTGTCAATGAGCAGTTCTTC. Using reference TRBV9 and TRBJ2-1 for the parts outside the CDR3, the full variable domain is DSGVTQTPKHLITATGQRVTLRCSPRSGDLSVYWYQQSLDQGLQFLIQYYNGEERAKGNILERFSAQQFPDLHSELNLSSLELGDSALYFCASSLKGVLAVNEQFFGPGTRLTVL.

This clone was detected only once. The V call is TRBV19, the J call TRBJ2-7; 7 bases are a match to TRBD2. Trimming at V came to 6 bases and at J to 4 bases, leaving 18 bases not matched to a gene. This CDR3 contains 17 residues. CDR1 and CDR2 from the germline V gene are LNHDA and SQIVND (reference sequence). The CDR3 bases are TGTGCCAGTAGCTTCTTTGGACCCGCGGGAGCAAATTACGAGCAGTACTTC. Amino acids: CASSFFGPAGANYEQYF.

The rearrangement uses TRBV7-9 and TRBJ1-2; D might be TRBD1 (6 bases). Germline V lookup: CDR1 SEHNR, CDR2 FQNEAQ (reference sequence). The V end was cut by 5 bases, the J end by 8 bases, with 18 bases between. This CDR3 comprises 14 residues. CDR3 sequence: CASSQPPTGNGYTF. The CDR3 DNA reads TGTGCCAGCAGCCAGCCACCCACAGGGAACGGCTACACCTTC. The entire variable domain, with the rest obtained from reference TRBV7-9 and TRBJ1-2, is as follows: DTGVSQNPRHKITKRGQNVTFRCDPISEHNRLYWYRQTLGQGPEFLTYFQNEAQLEKSRLLSDRFSAERPKGSFSTLEIQRTEQGDSAMYLCASSQPPTGNGYTFGSGTRLTVV.

The chain has TRBV14 and TRBJ1-2; a possible D gene is TRBD1 (5 bases). CDR3 length: 13 amino acids. The V gene lost 6 bases and the J gene lost 3 bases, with 11 bases spanning the gap. Germline V gives CDR1 SGHDN, CDR2 FVKESK. Written as DNA, the CDR3 is TGTGCCAGCAGTGGGGCGTCGCACTATGGCTACACCTTC. It translates to CASSGASHYGYTF.

V is TRBV5-1 and J is TRBJ2-1, with D possibly being TRBD2 (7 bases). The V gene lost 4 bases and the J gene lost 5 bases, with 13 bases spanning the gap. The CDR3 sequence is 14 residues long. Germline loops: CDR1 SGHRS, CDR2 YFSETQ. CDR3 residues: CASSLRGGHNEQFF. The CDR3 DNA follows: TGCGCCAGCAGCCTCAGGGGAGGGCACAATGAGCAGTTCTTC.

The rearrangement links TRBV23-1 to TRBJ2-5; TRBD1 might be the D (5 bases). TRBV23-1 is flagged as an ORF with uncertain function. CDR3 length: 14 residues. V gave up 2 bases and J gave up 3 bases, with 10 bases separating them. The CDR3 spells CASSQARVEETQYF. The CDR3 nucleotides are TGCGCCAGCAGTCAAGCCAGGGTAGAAGAGACCCAGTACTTC.

The chain uses TRBV4-1 and TRBJ2-3, with 13 positions matching TRBD2. Looked up from germline, CDR1 is MGHRA and CDR2 is YSYEKL. The CDR3 is 17 amino acids. Trimming at V came to 1 base and at J to 6 bases, leaving 7 bases not matched to a gene. CDR3 in DNA: TGCGCCAGCAGCCAAGCAATTCAGACTAGCGGGAGGGATACGCAGTATTTT. This translates into CASSQAIQTSGRDTQYF.

V and J are TRBV28 and TRBJ2-1; D not resolved. V was cut by 3 bases and J by 8 bases, with 5 bases left in between. Germline values: CDR1 MDHEN, CDR2 SYDVKM. This CDR3 has 11 residues. CDR3 DNA sequence: TGTGCCAGCAGTTTTCTATATGAGCAGTTCTTC. It encodes CASSFLYEQFF.

The chain recombines TRBV10-3 with TRBJ1-2, with 9 bases lining up with TRBD1. The V segment lost 7 bases and the J segment 6 bases; nucleotides outside the gene matches: 3. Germline V CDR1 and CDR2: ENHRY, SYGVKD. The CDR3 runs to 12 residues. CDR3 bases: TGTGCCATCAACCGGGACAGGGATGGCTACACCTTC. It is translated as CAINRDRDGYTF.

This clone was picked up one time. The DNA of the CDR3 is TGTGCCAGCAGTTATTGGCAGGGGAACACTGAAGCTTTCTTT. It yields the protein CASSYWQGNTEAFF. This chain connects TRBV27 to TRBJ1-1; D possibly corresponds to TRBD1 (5 bases). The CDR3 runs 14 residues. CDR1 and CDR2 from the germline V gene are MNHEY and SMNVEV (reference sequence). V was shortened by 4 bases and J by 1 base, with 10 bases between the two germline ends.

This clone has only a few counts. The V and J genes are TRBV28 and TRBJ1-3, with 8 positions matching TRBD1. The germline V gene encodes CDR1 MDHEN and CDR2 SYDVKM. The CDR3 runs to 14 residues. CDR3 sequence: CAITRGQGADTIYF. CDR3 bases: TGTGCTATCACAAGGGGCCAGGGGGCGGACACCATATATTTT. The whole variable domain, remainder taken from reference TRBV28 and TRBJ1-3, is DVKVTQSSRYLVKRTGEKVFLECVQDMDHENMFWYRQDPGLGLRLIYFSYDVKMKEKGDIPEGYSVSREKKERFSLILESASTNQTSMYLCAITRGQGADTIYFGEGSWLTVV.

The chain is built from TRBV4-3 and TRBJ2-7; 11 bases map to TRBD2. Germline V CDR1 and CDR2: LGHNA, YSLEER. After removal of 3 bases from V and 2 bases from J, the junction contained 6 bases not matched to a gene. The CDR3 is made up of 16 amino acids. The CDR3 region has the DNA TGCGCCAGCAGCCAGGGACTAGCGGATATAGCCTACGAGCAGTACTTC. Its protein is CASSQGLADIAYEQYF.

The chain carries TRBV6-5 and TRBJ2-2, with a weak D call TRBD1 (5 bases). The CDR3 length is 16 residues. Trimming took off 0 bases at V and 0 bases at J, with 8 bases between the two ends. Germline V gives CDR1 MNHEY, CDR2 SVGAGI. CDR3 sequence reads: CASSYSVGANTGELFF. CDR3 DNA: TGTGCCAGCAGTTACTCAGTAGGGGCGAACACCGGGGAGCTGTTTTTT.

The chain joins TRBV7-6 to TRBJ2-7, with 8 nucleotides matching TRBD1. Germline values: CDR1 SGHVS, CDR2 FNYEAQ. There are 17 residues in the CDR3. V gave up 6 bases and J gave up 1 base; unmatched junction bases: 14. The CDR3 DNA reads TGTGCCAGCAGTACCGGACAGGGTAGTCGGGATTCCTACGAGCAGTACTTC. This translates into CASSTGQGSRDSYEQYF.

This clone came up a few times. The V and J genes are TRBV5-1 and TRBJ1-1; 9 nucleotides align to TRBD1. The CDR3 runs 14 residues. V shed 2 bases, J shed 3 bases, and the junction held 2 bases outside the gene matches. The germline V gene encodes CDR1 SGHRS and CDR2 YFSETQ. The CDR3 region is CASSFRDRDTEAFF. For the CDR3, the DNA is TGCGCCAGCAGCTTTAGGGACAGGGACACTGAAGCTTTCTTT.